The next 26 T cell receptor beta chains were all read from a single sample in a study of regulatory T cells in long-lasting Graves disease. Building of the TCR beta libraries involved iRepertoire HTBI primers and Arm-PCR of CDR3 regions. TCRdb re-derived calls from the multiplex PCR reads in MiXCR, one entry per CDR3 protein. The table includes some 450,000 distinct CDR3 sequences, 15% to 20% detected once. Time point meaning: newly diagnosed GD, antithyroid drugs for less than 3 months. PBMC RNA served as the TCR library source. These same data were also listed under a study on T cells in Graves' hyperthyroidism and ophthalmopathy.

The sample in question was peripheral blood mononuclear cells (PBMCs), obtained at new diagnosis, from a patient treated with antithyroid drugs. These receptors were taken from a woman younger than 45 with Graves disease.

In the case of this clonotype: This may be a read error, as it is one base from a much larger clone. The chain is built from TRBV6-1 and TRBJ2-1; TRBD2 matches 7 bases. From germline, CDR1 is MNHNS and CDR2 SASEGT. The ends lost 10 bases at V and 10 bases at J; junction bases unmatched: 13. This CDR3 is 13 amino acids long. CDR3 coding DNA: TGTGCCATCTGGGGATCTAGCGGATACGAGCAGTTCTTC. It specifies CAIWGSSGYEQFF.

The chain employs TRBV19 and TRBJ2-1, with 11 bases that match TRBD2. CDR1 is LNHDA and CDR2 is SQIVND in the germline V gene (reference sequence). CDR3 length: 15 amino acids. V gave up 8 bases and J gave up 7 bases; unmatched junction bases: 10. The CDR3 nucleotides read TGTGCCAGTCAGTTCCTAGCGGGAGGCTTGAATGAGCAGTTCTTC. Translating it yields CASQFLAGGLNEQFF. Looking up the rest from reference TRBV19 and TRBJ2-1 gives the full variable domain: DGGITQSPKYLFRKEGQNVTLSCEQNLNHDAMYWYRQDPGQGLRLIYYSQIVNDFQKGDIAEGYSVSREKKESFPLTVTSAQKNPTAFYLCASQFLAGGLNEQFFGPGTRLTVL.

The genes are TRBV7-9 and TRBJ2-3; no firm D call. This CDR3 is 15 amino acids long. The V gene lost 5 bases and the J gene lost 4 bases, with 16 bases spanning the gap. The germline gives CDR1 SEHNR, CDR2 FQNEAQ (reference sequence). CDR3 sequence: CASSRTILISDTQYF. The CDR3 bases are TGTGCCAGCAGCCGAACTATCTTGATTTCAGATACGCAGTATTTT.

V is TRBV6-9 and J is TRBJ1-4; 9 positions agree with TRBD1. Looked up from germline, CDR1 is MNHGY and CDR2 is SVAAGI. The CDR3 covers 16 residues. Trimming took 3 bases from V and 2 from J; bases not matched to a gene: 4. CDR3 bases: TGTGCCAGCAGTTACGGGACAGGGCCTACTAATGAAAAACTGTTTTTT. It is translated as CASSYGTGPTNEKLFF.

There are many counts of this clonotype. V gene TRBV30 combines with J gene TRBJ1-2; no reliable D call. V gave up 1 base and J gave up 4 bases, with 13 bases separating them. Germline lookup yields CDR1 GTSNPN and CDR2 SVGIG (reference sequence). This CDR3 region has 14 residues. The CDR3 DNA sequence: TGTGCCTGGAGTGCATTGGGCCAAGGCTATGGCTACACCTTC. This sequence encodes CAWSALGQGYGYTF.

The rearrangement links TRBV7-9 to TRBJ1-4, with D unresolved. The germline V and J ends were trimmed by 2 bases and 6 bases, with 10 bases remaining between them. Germline V CDR1 and CDR2: SEHNR, FQNEAQ (reference sequence). This CDR3 comprises 14 residues. In DNA, the CDR3 is TGTGCCAGCAGCTTACTTTCGCTGGATGAAAAACTGTTTTTT. Encoded protein: CASSLLSLDEKLFF.

V usage is TRBV7-8 and J usage is TRBJ1-3; 8 bases fit TRBD1. V lost 5 bases, J lost 1 base, and 4 bases stayed unmatched. Germline V gene lookup returns CDR1 SGHVS and CDR2 FQNEAQ. The CDR3 covers 15 residues. The CDR3 coding sequence is TGTGCCAGCAGCCCCGGGACAGGTTCTGGAAACACCATATATTTT. Translating gives CASSPGTGSGNTIYF.

This clonotype has a handful of counts. The chain has TRBV6-1 and TRBJ2-3, with D maybe TRBD2 (6 bases). Germline V gene sequence: CDR1 MNHNS, CDR2 SASEGT. The CDR3 extends over 14 amino acids. V was clipped by 6 bases and J by 2 bases, with 12 bases between them. CDR3 DNA: TGTGCCAGCAGCCGACTAGAAGACACAGATACGCAGTATTTT. Its translation is CASSRLEDTDTQYF.

This clonotype appeared many times. One end of the junction is discordant with germline, which a read error may explain. The rearrangement uses TRBV11-2 and TRBJ2-1, with 8 bases identical to TRBD2. Germline V gene data show CDR1 as SGHAT and CDR2 as FQNNGV. The CDR3 is 12 amino acids. In DNA form, the CDR3 reads TGTGCCAGCAGCTTGCAGCGGGAGCTGTTGCTCTTC. Its translation is CASSLQRELLLF.

This clonotype has ten or more counts. This rearrangement joins TRBV29-1 to TRBJ2-1; D uncertain. V lost 4 bases to trimming and J lost 8 bases, with 6 bases between them. The CDR3 extends over 10 amino acids. Per the germline V gene, CDR1 is SQVTM and CDR2 is ANQGSEA. This chain's CDR3 is CSVGLDEQFF. The CDR3 bases are TGCAGCGTTGGGTTAGATGAGCAGTTCTTC.

The J gene is TRBJ2-3, the V gene TRBV19, with D perhaps assigned TRBD1 or TRBD2 (5 bases each). Germline V gene lookup returns CDR1 LNHDA and CDR2 SQIVND (reference sequence). Trimming took 6 bases from V and 5 from J, leaving 18 bases between them. CDR3 length equals 15 residues. Written as DNA, the CDR3 is TGTGCCAGTAGGGCCCAGAGGGGCCTCGGAGATACGCAGTATTTT. This codes for CASRAQRGLGDTQYF.

This chain connects TRBV20-1 to TRBJ2-1; tentatively, D is TRBD2 (5 bases). Deletions cut 2 bases from V and 3 bases from J, with 17 bases between. The CDR3 has 16 residues. Germline V gives CDR1 DFQATT, CDR2 SNEGSKA (reference sequence). The CDR3 reads CSARFLGTRGYNEQFF. The CDR3 coding sequence is TGCAGTGCTAGATTCCTAGGTACTAGAGGCTACAATGAGCAGTTCTTC.

Details on this clonotype: The final CDR3 position lacks the conserved phenylalanine or tryptophan, pointing to a likely read error. The V gene is TRBV12-3 or TRBV12-4, the J gene TRBJ2-2; possible D gene TRBD1, 5 bases. The V end was cut by 6 bases, the J end by 5 bases, with 10 bases between. This CDR3 contains 13 residues. The DNA for the CDR3 is TGTGCCAGCAGCCCCAGACAGACCGGGGAGCTGTTTCTT. Its translation is CASSPRQTGELFL.

The rearrangement joins TRBV7-3 to TRBJ2-1; D gene ambiguous. CDR3 length: 13 amino acids. The V gene lost 7 bases and the J gene lost 1 base, with 8 bases spanning the gap. Germline V gives CDR1 SGHTA, CDR2 FQGTGA. The CDR3 region is CASTVWSYNEQFF. CDR3 DNA sequence: TGTGCCAGCACGGTGTGGTCCTACAATGAGCAGTTCTTC.

A word on this clonotype: A far larger clone is one base from this, pointing to a likely read error. J is TRBJ2-3 and V is TRBV11-3; 8 bases map to TRBD2. The DNA end is more similar to TRBJ2-5, so the J call may be wrong. There are 12 residues in the CDR3. Germline CDR1 and CDR2: SGHNT and YENEEA. CDR3 sequence: CASSSNGGAQYF. The CDR3 bases are TGTGCCAGCAGTTCCAACGGGGGGGCCCAGTACTTC.

This clonotype has at least ten counts. The J gene is TRBJ2-3, the V gene TRBV11-3; perhaps D is TRBD1 or TRBD2 (5 bases each). Germline lookup yields CDR1 SGHNT and CDR2 YENEEA. This CDR3 comprises 17 residues. Trimming took off 5 bases at V and 2 bases at J, with 20 bases between the two ends. CDR3 nucleotides: TGTGCCAGCAGCCACCCGAGGGGTAGTGGAATCACAGATACGCAGTATTTT. Amino acid sequence: CASSHPRGSGITDTQYF.

The table lists this clonotype with many counts. The J gene is TRBJ1-5, the V gene TRBV28; the match to TRBD1 covers 7 bases. This CDR3 is 14 amino acids long. J gave up 5 bases and V 4 bases, and 5 bases lay outside the gene matches. Germline assignment: CDR1 MDHEN and CDR2 SYDVKM. For the CDR3, the DNA is TGTGCCAGCAGTTCGGGGCAGGGGGATCAGCCCCAGCATTTT. This encodes CASSSGQGDQPQHF.

The table lists this clonotype with many counts. The chain couples TRBV24-1 to TRBJ2-7; 8 bases map to TRBD2. CDR3 length: 14 amino acids. V shed 6 bases and J 4 bases; nucleotides not matched to a gene: 7. The germline gives CDR1 KGHDR, CDR2 SFDVKD. In nucleotides, the CDR3 is TGTGCCACCAGTCGATCGGGACTAGAATACGAGCAGTACTTC. Protein: CATSRSGLEYEQYF.

This clonotype was seen many times. CDR3 in DNA: TGTGCCAGCAGAAGGGGACAGGGAGACACCTACGAGCAGTACTTC. Its protein is CASRRGQGDTYEQYF. This chain links TRBV27 with TRBJ2-7; TRBD1 agrees at 9 bases. CDR1 and CDR2 (germline): MNHEY, SMNVEV (reference sequence). This CDR3 has 15 residues. The junction had 8 bases not matched to a gene; V was cut back by 6 bases and J by 2 bases.

This clonotype was seen at least ten times. The gene calls are TRBV20-1 and TRBJ2-3, with D tentatively TRBD1 (6 bases). The CDR3 runs 14 residues. CDR1 is DFQATT, CDR2 SNEGSKA, per germline (reference sequence). With 5 bases removed from V and 3 bases from J, the gap between germline ends came to 15 bases. The CDR3 region is CSASTGMWTDTQYF. Here the CDR3 DNA reads TGCAGTGCTTCTACAGGGATGTGGACAGATACGCAGTATTTT.

This clonotype was detected many times. The chain combines TRBV9 with TRBJ1-2, with TRBD1 identical over 7 bases. Per the germline V gene, CDR1 is SGDLS and CDR2 is YYNGEE. The trim removed 1 base at V and 5 bases at J, leaving 8 bases unmatched. The CDR3 covers 15 residues. The CDR3 sequence is CASSVWVSGQYGYTF. The CDR3 nucleotides read TGTGCCAGCAGCGTATGGGTGTCGGGACAGTATGGCTACACCTTC.

Ten or more counts support this clonotype. V and J are TRBV10-3 and TRBJ2-5, with a possible D match to TRBD2 (6 bases). V gave up 9 bases and J gave up 5 bases, with 19 bases separating them. This CDR3 spans 14 amino acids. The V gene's germline CDR1 is ENHRY and CDR2 SYGVKD. This CDR3 reads CAIGLQGAGETQYF. The CDR3, as DNA: TGTGCCATAGGCCTCCAAGGGGCGGGGGAGACCCAGTACTTC.

This clonotype was observed at least ten times. V is TRBV6-2 or TRBV6-3 and J is TRBJ1-2, with D possibly matching TRBD1 (5 bases). The CDR3 has 13 amino acids. Trimming shortened V by 4 bases and J by 5 bases, and 11 bases separated the two germline ends. Germline V CDR1 and CDR2: MNHEY, SVGEGT. In DNA, the CDR3 is TGTGCCAGCAGTTCACGGACAACATATGGCTACACCTTC. Translation: CASSSRTTYGYTF.

The table lists this clonotype with many counts. V gene TRBV28 combines with J gene TRBJ2-2; D unclear. Trimming removed 7 bases from V and 0 bases from J, with 9 bases in between. The length of the CDR3 is 14 residues. The germline V gene has CDR1 MDHEN and CDR2 SYDVKM. CDR3: CASTMTPNTGELFF. CDR3 sequence (DNA): TGTGCCAGCACCATGACACCGAACACCGGGGAGCTGTTTTTT.

V is TRBV19 and J is TRBJ2-3; tentatively, D is TRBD2 (6 bases). Germline lookup yields CDR1 LNHDA and CDR2 SQIVND (reference sequence). Trimming removed 4 bases at V and 2 bases at J, with 31 bases between. The CDR3 has 21 amino acids. The CDR3: CASSSYRPGAMAENPTDTQYF. The DNA for the CDR3 is TGTGCCAGTAGTAGTTACCGCCCGGGAGCAATGGCCGAAAACCCCACAGATACGCAGTATTTT.

The rearrangement joins TRBV5-1 to TRBJ2-7, with 7 bases that match TRBD2. J gave up 6 bases and V 6 bases, and 12 bases lay outside the gene matches. The CDR3 has 14 residues. Germline-derived CDR1 and CDR2 are SGHRS and YFSETQ. The CDR3 here is CASTEMAGAGEQYF. The CDR3, as DNA: TGCGCCAGCACGGAGATGGCGGGAGCCGGCGAGCAGTACTTC.